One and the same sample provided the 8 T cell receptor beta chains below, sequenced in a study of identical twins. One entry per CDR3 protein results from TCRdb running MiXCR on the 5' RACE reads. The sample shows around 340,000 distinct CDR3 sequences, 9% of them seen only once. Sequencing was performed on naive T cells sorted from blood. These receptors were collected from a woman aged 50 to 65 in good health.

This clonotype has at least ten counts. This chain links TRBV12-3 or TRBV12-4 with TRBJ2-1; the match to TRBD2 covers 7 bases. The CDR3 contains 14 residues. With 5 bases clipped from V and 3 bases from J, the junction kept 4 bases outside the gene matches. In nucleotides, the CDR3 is TGTGCCAGCAGTCTACGGGACTACTACAATGAGCAGTTCTTC. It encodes CASSLRDYYNEQFF.

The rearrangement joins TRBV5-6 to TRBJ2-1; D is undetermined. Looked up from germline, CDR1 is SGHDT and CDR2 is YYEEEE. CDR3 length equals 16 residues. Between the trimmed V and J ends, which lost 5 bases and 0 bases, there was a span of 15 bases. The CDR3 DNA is TGTGCCAGCAGGTTAGAAAAGCGCCTCTCCTACAATGAGCAGTTCTTC. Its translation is CASRLEKRLSYNEQFF.

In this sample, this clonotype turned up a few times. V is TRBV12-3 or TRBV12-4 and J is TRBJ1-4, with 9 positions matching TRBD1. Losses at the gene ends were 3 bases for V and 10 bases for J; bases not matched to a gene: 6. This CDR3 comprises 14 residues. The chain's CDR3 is CASSLGQGSGKLFF. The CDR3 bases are TGTGCCAGCAGTTTGGGACAGGGTTCGGGAAAACTGTTTTTT.

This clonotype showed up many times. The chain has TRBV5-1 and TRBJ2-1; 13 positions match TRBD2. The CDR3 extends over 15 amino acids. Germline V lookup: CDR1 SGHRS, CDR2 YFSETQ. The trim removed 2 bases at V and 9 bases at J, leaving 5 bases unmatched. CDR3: CASSFRLAGGVEQFF. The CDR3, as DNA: TGCGCCAGCAGCTTCCGACTAGCGGGAGGAGTTGAGCAGTTCTTC.

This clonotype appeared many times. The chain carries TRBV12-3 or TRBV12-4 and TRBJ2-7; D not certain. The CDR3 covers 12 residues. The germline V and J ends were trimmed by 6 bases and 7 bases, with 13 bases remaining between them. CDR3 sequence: CASSRELGEQYV. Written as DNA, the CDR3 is TGTGCCAGCAGCCGAGAGCTTGGGGAGCAGTACGTC.

Here the CDR3 DNA reads TGCAGCTCGTGGACAGCCCCTGGCTACACCTTC. Amino acid sequence: CSSWTAPGYTF. The chain couples TRBV29-1 to TRBJ1-2, with TRBD1 as a possible D gene (6 bases). V was cut by 8 bases and J by 7 bases, with 14 bases left in between. Germline CDR1 is SQVTM and CDR2 is ANQGSEA. CDR3 size: 11 residues.

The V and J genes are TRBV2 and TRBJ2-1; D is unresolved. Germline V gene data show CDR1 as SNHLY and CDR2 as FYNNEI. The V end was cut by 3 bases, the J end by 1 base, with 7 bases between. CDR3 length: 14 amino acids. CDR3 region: CASSDGESYNEQFF. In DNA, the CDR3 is TGTGCCAGCAGTGATGGTGAGTCCTACAATGAGCAGTTCTTC.

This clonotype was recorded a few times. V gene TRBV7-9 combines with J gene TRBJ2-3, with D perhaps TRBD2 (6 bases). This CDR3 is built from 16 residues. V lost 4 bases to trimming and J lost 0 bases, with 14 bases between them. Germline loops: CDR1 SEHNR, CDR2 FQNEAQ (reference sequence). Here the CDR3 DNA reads TGTGCCAGCAGCTCCGCTGGGCGGGGTAGCACAGATACGCAGTATTTT. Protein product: CASSSAGRGSTDTQYF.